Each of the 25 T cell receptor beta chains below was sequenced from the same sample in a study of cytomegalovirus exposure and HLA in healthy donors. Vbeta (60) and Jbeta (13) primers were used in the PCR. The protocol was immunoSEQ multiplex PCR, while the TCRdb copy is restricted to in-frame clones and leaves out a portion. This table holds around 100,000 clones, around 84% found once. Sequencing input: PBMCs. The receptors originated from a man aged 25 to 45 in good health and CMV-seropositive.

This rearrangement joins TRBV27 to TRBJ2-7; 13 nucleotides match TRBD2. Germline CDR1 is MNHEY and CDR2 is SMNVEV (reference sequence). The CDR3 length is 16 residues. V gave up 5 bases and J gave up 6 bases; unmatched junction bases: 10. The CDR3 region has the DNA TGTGCCAGCAGTCTCCGACTAGCGGGGGGCCTGGCCGAGCAGTACTTC. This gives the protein CASSLRLAGGLAEQYF.

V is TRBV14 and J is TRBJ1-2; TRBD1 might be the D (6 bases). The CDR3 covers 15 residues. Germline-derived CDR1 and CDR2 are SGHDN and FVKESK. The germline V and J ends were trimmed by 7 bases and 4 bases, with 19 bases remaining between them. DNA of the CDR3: TGTGCCAGCAACCCTGGGGGGGCAGGACCCTATGGCTACACCTTC. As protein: CASNPGGAGPYGYTF.

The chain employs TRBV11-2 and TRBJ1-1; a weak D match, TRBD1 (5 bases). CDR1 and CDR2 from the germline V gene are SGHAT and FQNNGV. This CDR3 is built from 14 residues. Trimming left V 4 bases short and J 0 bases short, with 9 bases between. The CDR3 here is CASSSNRMNTEAFF. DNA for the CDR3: TGTGCCAGCAGCTCGAACAGGATGAACACTGAAGCTTTCTTT.

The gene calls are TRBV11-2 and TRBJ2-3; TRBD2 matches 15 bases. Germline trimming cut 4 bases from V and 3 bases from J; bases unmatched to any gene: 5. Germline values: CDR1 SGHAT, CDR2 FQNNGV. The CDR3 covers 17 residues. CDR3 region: CASSWTSGGALTDTQYF. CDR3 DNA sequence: TGTGCCAGCAGCTGGACTAGCGGGGGGGCGCTGACAGATACGCAGTATTTT.

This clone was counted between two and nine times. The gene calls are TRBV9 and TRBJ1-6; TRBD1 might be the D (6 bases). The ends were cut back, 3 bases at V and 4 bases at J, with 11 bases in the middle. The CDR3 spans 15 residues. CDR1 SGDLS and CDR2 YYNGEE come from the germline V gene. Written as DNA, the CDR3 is TGTGCCAGCAGCGAAGGGGGTGCTTATAATTCACCCCTCCACTTT. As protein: CASSEGGAYNSPLHF. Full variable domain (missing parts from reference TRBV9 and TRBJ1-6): DSGVTQTPKHLITATGQRVTLRCSPRSGDLSVYWYQQSLDQGLQFLIQYYNGEERAKGNILERFSAQQFPDLHSELNLSSLELGDSALYFCASSEGGAYNSPLHFGNGTRLTVT.

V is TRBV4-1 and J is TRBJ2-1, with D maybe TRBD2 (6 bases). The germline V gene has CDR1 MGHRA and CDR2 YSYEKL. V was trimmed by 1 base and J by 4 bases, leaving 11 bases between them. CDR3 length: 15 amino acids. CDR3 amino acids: CASSQGPSVYNEQFF. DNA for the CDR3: TGCGCCAGCAGCCAAGGACCTAGCGTTTACAATGAGCAGTTCTTC.

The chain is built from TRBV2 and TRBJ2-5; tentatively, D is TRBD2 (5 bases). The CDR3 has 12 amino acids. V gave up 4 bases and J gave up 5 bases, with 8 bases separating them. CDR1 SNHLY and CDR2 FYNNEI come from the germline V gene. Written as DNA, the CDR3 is TGTGCCAGCAGTGGTCCGGGGGAGACCCAGTACTTC. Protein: CASSGPGETQYF.

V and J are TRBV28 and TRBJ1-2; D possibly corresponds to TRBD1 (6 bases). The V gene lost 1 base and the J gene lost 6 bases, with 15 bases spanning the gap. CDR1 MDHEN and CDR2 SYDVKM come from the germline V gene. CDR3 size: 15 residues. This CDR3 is CASSLYGGLEHGYTF. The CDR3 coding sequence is TGTGCCAGCAGTTTATACGGGGGGCTAGAGCATGGCTACACCTTC.

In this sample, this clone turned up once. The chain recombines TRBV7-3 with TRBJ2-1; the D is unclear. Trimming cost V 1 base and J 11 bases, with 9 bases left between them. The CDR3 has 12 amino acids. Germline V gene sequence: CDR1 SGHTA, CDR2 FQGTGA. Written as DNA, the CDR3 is TGTGCCAGCAGCTTAAACCATGGGCAGCAGTTCTTC. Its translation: CASSLNHGQQFF.

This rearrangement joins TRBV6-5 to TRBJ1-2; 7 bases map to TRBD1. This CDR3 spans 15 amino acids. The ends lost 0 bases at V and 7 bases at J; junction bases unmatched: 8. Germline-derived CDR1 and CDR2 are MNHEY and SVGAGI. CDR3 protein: CASSYSNRQGSGYTF. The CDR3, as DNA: TGTGCCAGCAGTTACTCGAACCGACAGGGAAGTGGCTACACCTTC.

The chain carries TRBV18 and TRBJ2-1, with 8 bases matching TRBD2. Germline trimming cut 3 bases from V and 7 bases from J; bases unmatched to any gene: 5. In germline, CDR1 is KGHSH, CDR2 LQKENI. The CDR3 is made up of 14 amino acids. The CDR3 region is CASSPSGRENEQFF. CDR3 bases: TGTGCCAGCTCACCGTCCGGGAGGGAGAATGAGCAGTTCTTC.

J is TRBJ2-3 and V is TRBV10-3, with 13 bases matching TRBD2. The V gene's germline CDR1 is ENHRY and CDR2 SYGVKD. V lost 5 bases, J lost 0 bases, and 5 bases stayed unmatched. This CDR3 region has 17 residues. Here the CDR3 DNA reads TGTGCCATCAGTCCGGGACTAGCGGGGTCTAGCACAGATACGCAGTATTTT. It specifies CAISPGLAGSSTDTQYF.

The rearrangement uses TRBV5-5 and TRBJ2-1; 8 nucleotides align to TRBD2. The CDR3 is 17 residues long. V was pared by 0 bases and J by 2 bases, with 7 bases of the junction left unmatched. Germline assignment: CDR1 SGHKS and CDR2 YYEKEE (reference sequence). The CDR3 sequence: CASSLDGTSYTYNEQFF. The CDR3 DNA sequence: TGTGCCAGCAGCTTGGATGGGACTAGTTATACCTACAATGAGCAGTTCTTC.

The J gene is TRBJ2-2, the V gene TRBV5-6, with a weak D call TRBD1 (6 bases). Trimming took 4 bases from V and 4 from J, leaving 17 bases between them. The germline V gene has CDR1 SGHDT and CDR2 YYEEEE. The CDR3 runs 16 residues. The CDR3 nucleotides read TGTGCCAGCAGCCTACTACTCGGGACACGCACCGGGGAGCTGTTTTTT. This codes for CASSLLLGTRTGELFF.

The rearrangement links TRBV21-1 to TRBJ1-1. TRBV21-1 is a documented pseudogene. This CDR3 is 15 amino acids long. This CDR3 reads CASRKCQRIDTEAFF. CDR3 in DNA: TGTGCCAGCAGAAAATGTCAACGTATAGATACTGAAGCTTTCTTT.

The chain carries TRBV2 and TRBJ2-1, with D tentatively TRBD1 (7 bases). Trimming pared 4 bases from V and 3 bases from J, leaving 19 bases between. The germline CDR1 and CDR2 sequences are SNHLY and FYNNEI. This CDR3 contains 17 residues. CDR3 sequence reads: CASSGSRAGQNYNEQFF. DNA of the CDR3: TGTGCCAGCAGTGGTTCGAGGGCGGGACAGAACTACAATGAGCAGTTCTTC.

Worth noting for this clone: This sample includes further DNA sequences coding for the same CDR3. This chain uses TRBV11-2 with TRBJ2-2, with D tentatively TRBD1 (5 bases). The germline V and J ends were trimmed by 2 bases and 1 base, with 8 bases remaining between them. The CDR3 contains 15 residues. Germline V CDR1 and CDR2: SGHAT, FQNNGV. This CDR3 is CASSLRQGNTGELFF. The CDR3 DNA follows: TGTGCCAGCAGCTTACGGCAGGGGAACACCGGGGAGCTGTTTTTT.

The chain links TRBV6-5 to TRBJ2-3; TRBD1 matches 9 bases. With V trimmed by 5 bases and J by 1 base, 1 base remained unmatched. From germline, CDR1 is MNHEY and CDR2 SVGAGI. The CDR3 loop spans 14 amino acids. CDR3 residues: CASSRTGGTDTQYF. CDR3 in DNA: TGTGCCAGCAGTAGGACAGGGGGCACAGATACGCAGTATTTT.

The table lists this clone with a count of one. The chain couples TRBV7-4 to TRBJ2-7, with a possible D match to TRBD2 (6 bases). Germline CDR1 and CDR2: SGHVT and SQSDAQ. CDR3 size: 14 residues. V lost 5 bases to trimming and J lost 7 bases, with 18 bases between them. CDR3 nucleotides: TGTGCCAGCAGCCGAACTAGGGACTGGAGTGAGCAGTACGTC. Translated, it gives CASSRTRDWSEQYV.

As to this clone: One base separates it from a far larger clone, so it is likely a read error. The DNA for the CDR3 is TGTGCCAGCCGCCCCGGGACAGGGGACTATGGCTACACCTTC. Its protein is CASRPGTGDYGYTF. This sequence joins TRBV10-3 and TRBJ1-2, with 10 bases matching TRBD1. The J segment lost 3 bases and the V segment lost 10 bases, leaving 8 bases of the junction unmatched. The CDR3 is made up of 14 amino acids. The germline CDR1 and CDR2 sequences are ENHRY and SYGVKD.

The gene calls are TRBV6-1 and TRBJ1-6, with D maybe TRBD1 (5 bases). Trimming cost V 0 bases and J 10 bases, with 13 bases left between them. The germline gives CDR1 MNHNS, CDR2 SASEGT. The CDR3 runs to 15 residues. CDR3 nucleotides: TGTGCCAGCAGTGAAGCAACGGGGGTCGGCTCACCCCTCCACTTT. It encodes CASSEATGVGSPLHF.

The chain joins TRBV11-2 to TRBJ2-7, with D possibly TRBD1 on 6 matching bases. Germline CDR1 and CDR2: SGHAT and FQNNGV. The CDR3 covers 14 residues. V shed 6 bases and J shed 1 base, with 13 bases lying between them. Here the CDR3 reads CASRAQGNSYEQYV. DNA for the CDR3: TGTGCCAGCAGGGCGCAGGGGAATTCCTACGAGCAGTACGTC.

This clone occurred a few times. CDR3 region: CASSKVAREDPDTQYF. DNA for the CDR3: TGTGCCAGCAGCAAAGTGGCGCGGGAGGACCCAGATACGCAGTATTTT. The chain recombines TRBV21-1 with TRBJ2-3; the table gives TRBD2 as D, unverified against the DNA. TRBV21-1 has pseudogene status. CDR3 length: 16 amino acids.

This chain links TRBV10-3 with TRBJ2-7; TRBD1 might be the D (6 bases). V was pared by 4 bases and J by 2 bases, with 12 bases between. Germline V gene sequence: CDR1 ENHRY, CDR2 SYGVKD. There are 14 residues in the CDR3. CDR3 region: CAISVWDTPYEQYV. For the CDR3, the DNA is TGTGCCATCAGTGTATGGGACACACCCTACGAGCAGTACGTC.

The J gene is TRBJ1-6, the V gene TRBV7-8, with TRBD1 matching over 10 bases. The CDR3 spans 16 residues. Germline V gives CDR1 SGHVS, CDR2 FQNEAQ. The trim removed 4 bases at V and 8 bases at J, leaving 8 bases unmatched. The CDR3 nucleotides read TGTGCCAGCAGCTCCATAAGGACAGGGGGAGATTCACCCCTCCACTTT. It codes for CASSSIRTGGDSPLHF.